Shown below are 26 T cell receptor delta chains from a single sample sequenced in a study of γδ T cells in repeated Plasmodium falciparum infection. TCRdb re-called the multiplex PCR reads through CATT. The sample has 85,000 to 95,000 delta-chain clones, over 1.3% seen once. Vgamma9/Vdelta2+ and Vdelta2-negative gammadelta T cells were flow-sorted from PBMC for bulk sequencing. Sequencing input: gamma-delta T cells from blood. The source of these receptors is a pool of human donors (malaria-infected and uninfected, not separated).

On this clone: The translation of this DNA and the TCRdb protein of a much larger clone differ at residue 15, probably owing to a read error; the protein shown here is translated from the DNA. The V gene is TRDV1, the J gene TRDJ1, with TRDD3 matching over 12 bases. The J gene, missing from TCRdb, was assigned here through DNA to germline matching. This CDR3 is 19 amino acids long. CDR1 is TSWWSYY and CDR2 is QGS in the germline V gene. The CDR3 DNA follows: TGTGCTCTTGGGGAAGGTCGGATCTGGGGGATACGGTACACCAATAAACTCATCTTT. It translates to CALGEGRIWGIRYTNKLIF.

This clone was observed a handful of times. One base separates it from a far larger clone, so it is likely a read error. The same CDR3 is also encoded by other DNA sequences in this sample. As DNA, the CDR3 is TGTGCTCTTGGGGCAAGGTTAAGGGGGTTTCCCGAACTGGGATCCTACACCGATAAACTCATATTT. As protein: CALGARLRGFPELGSYTDKLIF. This chain joins TRDV1 and TRDJ1, with D perhaps matching TRDD2 or TRDD3 (6 bases each). The CDR3 runs to 22 residues. CDR1 is TSWWSYY and CDR2 is QGS in the germline V gene.

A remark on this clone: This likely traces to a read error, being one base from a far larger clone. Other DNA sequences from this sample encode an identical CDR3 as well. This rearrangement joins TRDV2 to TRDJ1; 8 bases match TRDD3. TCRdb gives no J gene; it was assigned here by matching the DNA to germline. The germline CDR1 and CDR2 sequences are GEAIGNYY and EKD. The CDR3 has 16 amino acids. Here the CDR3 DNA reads TGTGCCTGTGACTTACTGGGGATACCTAACACCGACAAACTCATCTTT. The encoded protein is CACDLLGIPNTDKLIF.

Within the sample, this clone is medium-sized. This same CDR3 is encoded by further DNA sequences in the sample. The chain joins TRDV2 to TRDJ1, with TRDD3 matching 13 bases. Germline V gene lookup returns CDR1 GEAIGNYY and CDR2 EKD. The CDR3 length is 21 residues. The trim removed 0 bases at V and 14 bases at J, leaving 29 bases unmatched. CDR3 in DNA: TGTGCCTGTGACACCGACAACTGGGGGATACGCGTCTTACCAATCACACCCCCTCGGATCTTT. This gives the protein CACDTDNWGIRVLPITPPRIF.

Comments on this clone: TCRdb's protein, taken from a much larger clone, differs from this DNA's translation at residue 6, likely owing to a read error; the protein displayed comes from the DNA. CDR3 sequence (DNA): TGTGCCTGTGACACCGGGTCCCTGGGGGAGACAAACGGGGTCTGGGACACCCGACAGATGTTTTTC. Residues: CACDTGSLGETNGVWDTRQMFF. The genes are TRDV2 and TRDJ3, with 8 bases that match TRDD3. TCRdb gives no J gene; it was assigned here by matching the DNA to germline. Germline CDR1 and CDR2: GEAIGNYY and EKD. V dropped 0 bases and J dropped 3; count of bases not matched to a gene: 18. This CDR3 contains 22 residues.

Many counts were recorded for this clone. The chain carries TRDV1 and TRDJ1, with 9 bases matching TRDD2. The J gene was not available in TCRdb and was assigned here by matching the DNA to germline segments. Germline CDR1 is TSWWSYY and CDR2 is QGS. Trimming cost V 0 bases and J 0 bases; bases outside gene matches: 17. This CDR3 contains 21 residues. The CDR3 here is CALGELPSYCWGDDHTDKLIF. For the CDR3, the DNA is TGTGCTCTTGGGGAACTACCTTCCTACTGCTGGGGGGATGATCACACCGATAAACTCATCTTT.

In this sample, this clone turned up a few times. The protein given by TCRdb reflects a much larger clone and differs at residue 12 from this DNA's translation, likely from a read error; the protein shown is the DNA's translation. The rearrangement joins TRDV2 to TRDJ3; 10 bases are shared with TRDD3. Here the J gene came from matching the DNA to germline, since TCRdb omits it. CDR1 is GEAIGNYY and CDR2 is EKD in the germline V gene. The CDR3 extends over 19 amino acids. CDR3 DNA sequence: TGTGCCTGTGACATACTGGGGGATGCCCTCTCCCGGGACACCCGACAGATGTTTTTC. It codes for CACDILGDALSRDTRQMFF.

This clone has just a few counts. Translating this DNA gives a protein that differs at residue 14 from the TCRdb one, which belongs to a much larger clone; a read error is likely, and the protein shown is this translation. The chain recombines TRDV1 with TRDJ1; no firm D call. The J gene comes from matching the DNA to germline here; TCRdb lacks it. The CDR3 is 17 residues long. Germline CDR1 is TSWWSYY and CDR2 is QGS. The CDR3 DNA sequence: TGTGCTCTTGGGGAACCTTATCTGAGGTTGAACACCGATAGACTCATCTTT. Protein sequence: CALGEPYLRLNTDRLIF.

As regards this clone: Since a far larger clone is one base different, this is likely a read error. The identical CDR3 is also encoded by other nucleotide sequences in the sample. DNA of the CDR3: TGTGCCTGTGACACTGGGGGATTGACGGCACAACTCTTCTTT. Translated: CACDTGGLTAQLFF. The rearrangement uses TRDV2 and TRDJ2; TRDD3 matches at 8 bases. No J gene is reported in TCRdb; it was inferred here by comparing the DNA with germline. Looked up from germline, CDR1 is GEAIGNYY and CDR2 is EKD. The CDR3 has 14 residues.

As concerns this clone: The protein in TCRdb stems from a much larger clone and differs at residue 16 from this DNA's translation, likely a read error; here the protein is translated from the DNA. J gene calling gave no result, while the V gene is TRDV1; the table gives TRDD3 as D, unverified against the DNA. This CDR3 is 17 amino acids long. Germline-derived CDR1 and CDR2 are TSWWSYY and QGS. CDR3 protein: CALGTPSVSGEVGKLTF. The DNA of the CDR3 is TGTGCTCTTGGGACTCCTAGTGTGTCGGGGGAGGTCGGTAAACTCACCTTT.

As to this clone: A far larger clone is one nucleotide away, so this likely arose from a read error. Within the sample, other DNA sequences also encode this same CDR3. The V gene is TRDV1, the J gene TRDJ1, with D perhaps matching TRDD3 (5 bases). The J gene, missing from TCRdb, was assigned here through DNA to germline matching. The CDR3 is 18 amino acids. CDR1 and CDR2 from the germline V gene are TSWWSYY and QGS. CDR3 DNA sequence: TGTGCTCTTGGAGAACTAGTTCCCTGGGAGCCGTACACCGATAAACTCATCTTT. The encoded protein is CALGELVPWEPYTDKLIF.

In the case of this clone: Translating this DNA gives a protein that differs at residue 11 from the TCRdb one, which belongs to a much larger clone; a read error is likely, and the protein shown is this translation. As DNA, the CDR3 is TGTGCTCTTGGGGAATCGATAACCTTCCCACTTTTTACTGGGGGATACGCGGGAGCAGCACAACTCTTCTTT. Amino acids: CALGESITFPLFTGGYAGAAQLFF. The V and J genes are TRDV1 and TRDJ2; TRDD3 agrees at 13 bases. TCRdb does not report a J gene; here it was assigned by matching the DNA to germline references. CDR3 length: 24 amino acids. J gave up 6 bases and V 2 bases, and 27 bases lay outside the gene matches. Germline-derived CDR1 and CDR2 are TSWWSYY and QGS.

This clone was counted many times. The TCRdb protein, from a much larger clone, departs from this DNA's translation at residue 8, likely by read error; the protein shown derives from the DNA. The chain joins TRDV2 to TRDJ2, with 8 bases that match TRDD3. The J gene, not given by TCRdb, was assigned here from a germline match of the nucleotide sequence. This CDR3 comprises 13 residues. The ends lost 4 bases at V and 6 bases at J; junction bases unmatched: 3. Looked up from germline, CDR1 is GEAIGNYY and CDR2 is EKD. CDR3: CACDYWGAAQLFF. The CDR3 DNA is TGTGCCTGTGATTACTGGGGGGCAGCACAACTCTTCTTT.

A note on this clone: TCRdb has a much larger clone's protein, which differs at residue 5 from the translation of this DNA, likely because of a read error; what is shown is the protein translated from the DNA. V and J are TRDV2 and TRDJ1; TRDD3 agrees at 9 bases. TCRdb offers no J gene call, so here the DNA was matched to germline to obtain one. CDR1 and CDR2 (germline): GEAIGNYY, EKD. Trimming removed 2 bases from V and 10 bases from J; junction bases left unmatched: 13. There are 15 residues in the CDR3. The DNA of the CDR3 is TGTGCCTGTGACAGGATACTGGGGGACACCTCGGGACTCATCTTT. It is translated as CACDRILGDTSGLIF.

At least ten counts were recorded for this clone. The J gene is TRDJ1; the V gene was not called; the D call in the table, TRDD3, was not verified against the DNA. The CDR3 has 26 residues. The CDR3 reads CALGELGGVRPVWLLGDRGTADKLIF. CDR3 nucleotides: TGTGCTCTTGGGGAACTAGGAGGAGTTCGTCCTGTATGGTTACTGGGGGATAGGGGAACCGCCGATAAACTCATCTTT.

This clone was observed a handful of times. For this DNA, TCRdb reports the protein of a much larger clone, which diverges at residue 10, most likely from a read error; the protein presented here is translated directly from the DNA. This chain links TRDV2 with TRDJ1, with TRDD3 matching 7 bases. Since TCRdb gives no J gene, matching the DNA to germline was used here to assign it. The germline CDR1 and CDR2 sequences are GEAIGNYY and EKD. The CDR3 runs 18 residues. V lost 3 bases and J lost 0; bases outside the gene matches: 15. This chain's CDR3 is CACDRVGTGESYTDKLIF. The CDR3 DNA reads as TGTGCCTGTGACCGCGTAGGTACTGGGGAATCGTACACCGATAAACTCATCTTT.

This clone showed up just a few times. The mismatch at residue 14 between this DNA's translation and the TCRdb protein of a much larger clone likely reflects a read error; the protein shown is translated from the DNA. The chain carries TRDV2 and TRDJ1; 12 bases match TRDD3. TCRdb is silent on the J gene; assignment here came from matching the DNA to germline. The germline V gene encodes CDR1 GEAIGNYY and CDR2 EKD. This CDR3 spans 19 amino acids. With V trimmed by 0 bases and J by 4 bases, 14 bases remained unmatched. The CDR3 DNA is TGTGCCTGTGACACCCGTACTGGGGGATACTCAACCTTCATCGATAAACTCATCTTT. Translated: CACDTRTGGYSTFIDKLIF.

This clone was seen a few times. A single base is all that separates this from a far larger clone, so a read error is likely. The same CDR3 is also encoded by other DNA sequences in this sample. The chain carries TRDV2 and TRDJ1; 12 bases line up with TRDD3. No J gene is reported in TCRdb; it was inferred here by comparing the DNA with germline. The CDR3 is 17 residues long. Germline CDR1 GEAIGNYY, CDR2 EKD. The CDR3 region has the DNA TGTGCCTGCGACACCGGCTACTGGGGGATACAACCCGATAAACTCATCTTT. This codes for CACDTGYWGIQPDKLIF.

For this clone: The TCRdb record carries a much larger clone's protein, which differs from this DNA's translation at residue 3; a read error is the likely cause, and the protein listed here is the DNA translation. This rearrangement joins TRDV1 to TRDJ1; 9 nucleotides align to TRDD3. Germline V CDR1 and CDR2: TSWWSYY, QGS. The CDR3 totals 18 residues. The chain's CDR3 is CARGELSYWGTPYSKLIF. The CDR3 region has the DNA TGTGCTCGTGGGGAACTGTCCTACTGGGGGACCCCCTATAGTAAACTCATCTTT.

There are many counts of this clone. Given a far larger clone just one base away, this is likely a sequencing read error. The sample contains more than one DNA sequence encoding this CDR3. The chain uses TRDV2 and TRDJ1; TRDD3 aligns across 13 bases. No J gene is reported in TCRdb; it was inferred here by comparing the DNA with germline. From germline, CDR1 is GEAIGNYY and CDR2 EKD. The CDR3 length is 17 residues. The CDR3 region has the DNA TGTGCCTGCGACAGCCTACTGGGGGATACGGGCACCGATAAACTCATCTTT. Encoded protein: CACDSLLGDTGTDKLIF.

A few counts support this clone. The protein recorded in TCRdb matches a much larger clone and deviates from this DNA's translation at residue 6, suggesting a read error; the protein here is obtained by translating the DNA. The CDR3: CACDTRTGGSRGHTDKLIF. In DNA, the CDR3 is TGTGCCTGTGACACCCGGACTGGGGGATCCCGGGGCCACACCGATAAACTCATCTTT. The V call is TRDV2, the J call TRDJ1, with 10 bases fitting TRDD3. CDR1 is GEAIGNYY and CDR2 is EKD in the germline V gene. V lost 0 bases to trimming and J lost 0 bases; unmatched junction nucleotides: 12. The CDR3 has 19 residues.

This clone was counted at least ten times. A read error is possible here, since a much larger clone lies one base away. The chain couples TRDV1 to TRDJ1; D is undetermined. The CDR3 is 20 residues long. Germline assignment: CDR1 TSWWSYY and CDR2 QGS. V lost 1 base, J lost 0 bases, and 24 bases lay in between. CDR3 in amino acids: CALGEQDDLPEAPHTDKLIF. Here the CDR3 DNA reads TGTGCTCTTGGGGAACAGGATGACTTACCGGAGGCCCCTCACACCGATAAACTCATCTTT.

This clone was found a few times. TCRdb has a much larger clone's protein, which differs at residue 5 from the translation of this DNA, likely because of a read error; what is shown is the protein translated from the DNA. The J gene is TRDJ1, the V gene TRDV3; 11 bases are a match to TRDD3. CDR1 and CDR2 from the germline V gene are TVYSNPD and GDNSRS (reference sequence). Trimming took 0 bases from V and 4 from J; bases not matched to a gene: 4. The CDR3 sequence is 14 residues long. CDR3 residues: CAFSVTGGYDKLIF. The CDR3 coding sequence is TGTGCCTTTAGCGTTACTGGGGGATACGATAAACTCATCTTT.

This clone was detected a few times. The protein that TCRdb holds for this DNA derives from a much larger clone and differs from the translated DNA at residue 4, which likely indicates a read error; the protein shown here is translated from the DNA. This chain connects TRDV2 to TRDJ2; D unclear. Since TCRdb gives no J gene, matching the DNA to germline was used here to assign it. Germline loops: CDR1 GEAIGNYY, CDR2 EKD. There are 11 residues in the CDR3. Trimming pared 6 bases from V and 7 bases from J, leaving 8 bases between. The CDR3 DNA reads TGTGCCTGTAGGAAGGGAGCACAACTCTTCTTT. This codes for CACRKGAQLFF.

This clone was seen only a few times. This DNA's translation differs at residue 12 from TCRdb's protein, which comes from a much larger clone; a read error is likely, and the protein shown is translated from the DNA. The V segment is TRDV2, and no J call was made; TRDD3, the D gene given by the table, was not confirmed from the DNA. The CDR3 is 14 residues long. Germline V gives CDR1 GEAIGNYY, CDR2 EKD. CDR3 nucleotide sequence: TGTGCCTGTGACCATGGGGATTACACCGATAAACCCATCTTT. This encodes CACDHGDYTDKPIF.

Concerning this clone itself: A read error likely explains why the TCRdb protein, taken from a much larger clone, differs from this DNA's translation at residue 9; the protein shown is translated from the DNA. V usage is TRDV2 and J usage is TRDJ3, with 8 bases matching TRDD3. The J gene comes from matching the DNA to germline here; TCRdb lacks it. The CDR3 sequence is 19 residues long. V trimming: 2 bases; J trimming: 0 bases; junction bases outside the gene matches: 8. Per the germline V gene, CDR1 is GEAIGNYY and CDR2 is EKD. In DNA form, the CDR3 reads TGTGCCTGTGACAAAGTACTGGGGGGTAGCTCCTGGGACACCCGACAGATGTTTTTC. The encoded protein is CACDKVLGGSSWDTRQMFF.